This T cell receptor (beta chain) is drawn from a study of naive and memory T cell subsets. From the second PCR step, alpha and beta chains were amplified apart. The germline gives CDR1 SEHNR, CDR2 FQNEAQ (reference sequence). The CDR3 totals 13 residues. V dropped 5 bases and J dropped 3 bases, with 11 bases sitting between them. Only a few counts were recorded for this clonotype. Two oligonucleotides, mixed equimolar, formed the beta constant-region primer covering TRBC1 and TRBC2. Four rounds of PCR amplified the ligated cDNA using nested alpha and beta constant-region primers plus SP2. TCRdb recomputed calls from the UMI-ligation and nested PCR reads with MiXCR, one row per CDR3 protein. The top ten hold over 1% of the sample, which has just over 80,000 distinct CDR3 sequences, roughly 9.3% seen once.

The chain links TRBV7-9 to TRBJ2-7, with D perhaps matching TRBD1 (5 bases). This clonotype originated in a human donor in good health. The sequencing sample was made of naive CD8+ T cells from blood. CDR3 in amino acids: CASSTAGYYEQYF. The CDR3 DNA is TGTGCCAGCAGCACGGCAGGGTACTACGAGCAGTACTTC.